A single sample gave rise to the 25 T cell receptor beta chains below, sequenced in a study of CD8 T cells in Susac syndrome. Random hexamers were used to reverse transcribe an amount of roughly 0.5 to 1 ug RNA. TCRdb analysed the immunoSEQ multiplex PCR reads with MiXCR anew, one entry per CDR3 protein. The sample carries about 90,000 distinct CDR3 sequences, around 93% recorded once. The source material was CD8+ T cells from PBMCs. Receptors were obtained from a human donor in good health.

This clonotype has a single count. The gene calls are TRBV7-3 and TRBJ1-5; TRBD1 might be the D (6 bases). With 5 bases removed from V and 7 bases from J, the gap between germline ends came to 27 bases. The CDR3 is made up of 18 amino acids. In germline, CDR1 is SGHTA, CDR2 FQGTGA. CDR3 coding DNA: TGTGCCAGCAGCCCCGACGCGGGGGGGCCGCGCGAGGAACAGCCCCAGCATTTT. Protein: CASSPDAGGPREEQPQHF.

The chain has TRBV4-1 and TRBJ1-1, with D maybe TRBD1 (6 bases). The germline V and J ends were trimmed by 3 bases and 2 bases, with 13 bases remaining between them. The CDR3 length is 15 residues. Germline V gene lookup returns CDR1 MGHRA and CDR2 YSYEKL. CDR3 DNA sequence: TGCGCCAGCAGCCATTACAAGGGGGACAACACTGAAGCTTTCTTT. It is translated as CASSHYKGDNTEAFF.

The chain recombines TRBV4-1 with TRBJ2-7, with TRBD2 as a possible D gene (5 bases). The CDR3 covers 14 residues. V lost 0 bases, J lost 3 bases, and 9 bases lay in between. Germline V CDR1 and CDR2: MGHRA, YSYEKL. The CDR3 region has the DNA TGCGCCAGCAGCCAAGATACGGGGAACTACGAGCAGTACTTC. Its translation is CASSQDTGNYEQYF.

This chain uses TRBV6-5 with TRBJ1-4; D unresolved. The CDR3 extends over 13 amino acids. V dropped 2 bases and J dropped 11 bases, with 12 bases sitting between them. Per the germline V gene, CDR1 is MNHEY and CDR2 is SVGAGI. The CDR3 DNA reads TGTGCCAGCAGTTACCTCGGGGAGTTTAAACTGTTTTTT. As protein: CASSYLGEFKLFF.

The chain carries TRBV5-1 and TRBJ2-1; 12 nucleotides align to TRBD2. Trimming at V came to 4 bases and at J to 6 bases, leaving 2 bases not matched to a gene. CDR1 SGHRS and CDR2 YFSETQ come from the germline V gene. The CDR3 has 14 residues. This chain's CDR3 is CASSTSGGINEQFF. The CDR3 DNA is TGCGCCAGCAGCACTAGCGGGGGGATCAATGAGCAGTTCTTC.

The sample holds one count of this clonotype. This CDR3 reads CASRLGSYNEQFF. CDR3 nucleotide sequence: TGTGCCAGCCGACTAGGGAGCTACAATGAGCAGTTCTTC. The chain combines TRBV6-6 with TRBJ2-1, with a weak D call TRBD2 (6 bases). Looked up from germline, CDR1 is MNHNY and CDR2 is SVGAGI (reference sequence). The CDR3 runs 13 residues. V was clipped by 8 bases and J by 3 bases, with 11 bases between them.

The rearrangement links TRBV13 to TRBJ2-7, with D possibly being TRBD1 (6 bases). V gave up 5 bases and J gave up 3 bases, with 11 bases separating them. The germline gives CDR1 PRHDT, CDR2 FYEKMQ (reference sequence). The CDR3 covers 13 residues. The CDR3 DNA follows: TGTGCCAGCAGCGGGGGACAAAACTACGAGCAGTACTTC. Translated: CASSGGQNYEQYF.

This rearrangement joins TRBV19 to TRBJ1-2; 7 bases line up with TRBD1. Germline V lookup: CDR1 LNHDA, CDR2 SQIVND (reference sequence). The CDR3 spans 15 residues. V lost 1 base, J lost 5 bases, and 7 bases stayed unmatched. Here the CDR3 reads CASSIATQGDYGYTF. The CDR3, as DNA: TGTGCCAGTAGTATAGCGACCCAGGGGGATTATGGCTACACCTTC.

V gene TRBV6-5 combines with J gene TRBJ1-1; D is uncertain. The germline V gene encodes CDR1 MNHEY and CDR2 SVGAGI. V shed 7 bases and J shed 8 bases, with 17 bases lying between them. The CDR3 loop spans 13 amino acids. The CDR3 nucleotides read TGTGCCAGCATCCCTCGGCAGGATGGGGAAGCTTTCTTT. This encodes CASIPRQDGEAFF.

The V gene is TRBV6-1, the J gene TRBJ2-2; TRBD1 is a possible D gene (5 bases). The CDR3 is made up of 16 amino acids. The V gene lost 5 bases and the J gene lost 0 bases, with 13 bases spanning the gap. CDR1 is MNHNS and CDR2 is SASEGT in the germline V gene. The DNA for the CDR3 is TGTGCCAGCAGTACCAGGGTAGAAACGAACACCGGGGAGCTGTTTTTT. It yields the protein CASSTRVETNTGELFF.

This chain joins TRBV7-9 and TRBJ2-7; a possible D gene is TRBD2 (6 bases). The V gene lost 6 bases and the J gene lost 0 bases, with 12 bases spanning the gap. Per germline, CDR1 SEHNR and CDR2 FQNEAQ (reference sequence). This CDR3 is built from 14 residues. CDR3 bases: TGTGCCAGCAGGGGGACCGGGAGCTCCTACGAGCAGTACTTC. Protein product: CASRGTGSSYEQYF. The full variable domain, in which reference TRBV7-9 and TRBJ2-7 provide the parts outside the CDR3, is DTGVSQNPRHKITKRGQNVTFRCDPISEHNRLYWYRQTLGQGPEFLTYFQNEAQLEKSRLLSDRFSAERPKGSFSTLEIQRTEQGDSAMYLCASRGTGSSYEQYFGPGTRLTVT.

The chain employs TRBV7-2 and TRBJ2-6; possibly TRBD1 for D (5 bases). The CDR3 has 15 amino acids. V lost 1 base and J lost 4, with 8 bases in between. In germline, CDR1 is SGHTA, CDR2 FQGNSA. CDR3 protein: CASSLEGYGANVLTF. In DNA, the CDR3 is TGTGCCAGCAGCTTAGAGGGGTACGGGGCCAACGTCCTGACTTTC.

The CDR3 DNA reads as TGCAGTGCTAGGGGGTCGGCTATTGGGAATGAGCAGTTCTTC. This sequence encodes CSARGSAIGNEQFF. J is TRBJ2-1 and V is TRBV20-1; D ambiguous. The CDR3 totals 14 residues. The V end was cut by 3 bases, the J end by 7 bases, with 16 bases between. The germline CDR1 and CDR2 sequences are DFQATT and SNEGSKA (reference sequence).

CDR3 region: CASPRGTEAFF. In nucleotides, the CDR3 is TGTGCCAGCCCCCGGGGCACTGAAGCTTTCTTT. V gene TRBV13 combines with J gene TRBJ1-1; D remains unclear. The germline gives CDR1 PRHDT, CDR2 FYEKMQ (reference sequence). With 8 bases removed from V and 4 bases from J, the gap between germline ends came to 8 bases. This CDR3 has 11 residues.

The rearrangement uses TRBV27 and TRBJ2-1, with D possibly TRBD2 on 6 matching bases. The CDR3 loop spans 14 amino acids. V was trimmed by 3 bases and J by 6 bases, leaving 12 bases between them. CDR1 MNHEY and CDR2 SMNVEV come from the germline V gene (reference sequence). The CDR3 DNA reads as TGTGCCAGCAGTTTCGGGGGAGTGGTCAATGAGCAGTTCTTC. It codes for CASSFGGVVNEQFF.

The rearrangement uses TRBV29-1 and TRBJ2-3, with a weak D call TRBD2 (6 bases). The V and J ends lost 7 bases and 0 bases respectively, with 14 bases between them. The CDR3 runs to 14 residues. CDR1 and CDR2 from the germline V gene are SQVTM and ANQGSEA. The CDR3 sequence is CSADGGASTDTQYF. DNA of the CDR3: TGCAGCGCGGACGGGGGTGCTAGCACAGATACGCAGTATTTT.

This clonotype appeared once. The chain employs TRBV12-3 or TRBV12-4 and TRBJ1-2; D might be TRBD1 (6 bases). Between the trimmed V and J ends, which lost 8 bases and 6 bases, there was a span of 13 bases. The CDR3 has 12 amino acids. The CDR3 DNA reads TGTGCCAGCGGGGATACAGGGAATGGCTACACCTTC. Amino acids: CASGDTGNGYTF.

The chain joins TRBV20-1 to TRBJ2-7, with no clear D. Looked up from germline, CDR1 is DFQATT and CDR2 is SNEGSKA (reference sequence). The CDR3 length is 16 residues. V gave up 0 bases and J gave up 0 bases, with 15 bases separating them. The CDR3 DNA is TGCAGTGCTAGAGAGAAGAGACTCACTACCTCCTACGAGCAGTACTTC. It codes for CSAREKRLTTSYEQYF.

CDR3: CASSSPIVRGGYGYTF. The CDR3 bases are TGTGCCAGCAGCTCGCCTATAGTCCGGGGCGGGTATGGCTACACCTTC. This chain links TRBV13 with TRBJ1-2, with a tentative D call TRBD1 (5 bases). The CDR3 spans 16 residues. CDR1 and CDR2 (germline): PRHDT, FYEKMQ (reference sequence). Trimming cost V 4 bases and J 5 bases, with 20 bases left between them. The full variable domain, its missing parts supplied by reference TRBV13 and TRBJ1-2, is AAGVIQSPRHLIKEKRETATLKCYPIPRHDTVYWYQQGPGQDPQFLISFYEKMQSDKGSIPDRFSAQQFSDYHSELNMSSLELGDSALYFCASSSPIVRGGYGYTFGSGTRLTVV.

For the CDR3, the DNA is TGTGCCAGCAGCCAAGTGCCCGTCGGGTGGGGGAACTATGGCTACACCTTC. As protein: CASSQVPVGWGNYGYTF. J is TRBJ1-2 and V is TRBV14; a weak D match, TRBD1 (5 bases). The V end was cut by 1 base, the J end by 2 bases, with 17 bases between. The CDR3 runs 17 residues. The V gene's germline CDR1 is SGHDN and CDR2 FVKESK.

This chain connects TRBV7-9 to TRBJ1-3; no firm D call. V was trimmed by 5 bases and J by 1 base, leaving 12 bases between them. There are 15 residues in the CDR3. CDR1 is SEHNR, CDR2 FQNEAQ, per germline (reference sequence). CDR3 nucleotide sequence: TGTGCCAGCAGCGCCTTGGCGGGGTCTGGAAACACCATATATTTT. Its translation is CASSALAGSGNTIYF.

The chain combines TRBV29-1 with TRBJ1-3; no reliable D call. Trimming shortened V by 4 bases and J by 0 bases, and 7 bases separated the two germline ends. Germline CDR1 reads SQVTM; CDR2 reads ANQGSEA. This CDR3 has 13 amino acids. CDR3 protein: CSVAVGSGNTIYF. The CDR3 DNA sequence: TGCAGCGTTGCCGTGGGCTCTGGAAACACCATATATTTT.

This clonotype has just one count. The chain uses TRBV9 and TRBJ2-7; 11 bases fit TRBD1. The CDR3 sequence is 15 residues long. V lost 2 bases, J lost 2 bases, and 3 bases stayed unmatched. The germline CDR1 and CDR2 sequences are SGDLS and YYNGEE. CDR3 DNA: TGTGCCAGCAGCGTCGGGACAGGGGGGGCCTACGAGCAGTACTTC. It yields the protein CASSVGTGGAYEQYF.

The CDR3 region has the DNA TGCGCCAGCAGCCCTTCTGACAGGGGGTGGAATGACATTCAGTACTTC. Translating it yields CASSPSDRGWNDIQYF. V usage is TRBV5-1 and J usage is TRBJ2-4; 9 bases agree with TRBD1. Unmatched junction bases numbered 13, after V lost 4 bases and J lost 8 bases. CDR1 is SGHRS, CDR2 YFSETQ, per germline. The CDR3 is made up of 16 amino acids.

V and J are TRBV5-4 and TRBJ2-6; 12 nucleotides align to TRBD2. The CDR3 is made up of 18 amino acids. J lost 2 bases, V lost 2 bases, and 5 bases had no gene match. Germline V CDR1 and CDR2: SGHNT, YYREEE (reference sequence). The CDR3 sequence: CASSLGLAGYAGANVLTF. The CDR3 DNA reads TGTGCCAGCAGCTTAGGACTAGCGGGGTACGCTGGGGCCAACGTCCTGACTTTC.